A selection of T cell receptor beta chains follows, all from one sample in a study of human T cells and chemical hapten exposure. Via MiXCR, TCRdb re-called the RACE reads, giving one row per CDR3 protein. The sample records about 96,000 distinct CDR3 sequences, 9% to 9.5% being singletons. The material was whole blood, obtained in connection with sensitization to the hapten diphenylcyclopropenone (DPC). The receptors were gathered from a woman aged 40 to 50 with alopecia areata. Some clones in this sample may be carry-over from other donors' samples. CDR3s include the opening cysteine and the closing phenylalanine or tryptophan. A D gene is named only where the DNA matches it firmly. Where a row states a size, it is once, few, many or the class of an expanded clone; other rows omit it.

TRBV5-6	many	TRBJ2-7	NA	TGTGCCAGCAGCTCCCGAACGACCGGTACCTACGAGCAGTACTTC	CASSSRTTGTYEQYF
TRBV7-6	many	TRBJ2-1	TRBD2	TGTGCCAGCAGCCGGCGACTAGCGGCCCCCGTGGATGAGCAGTTCTTC	CASSRRLAAPVDEQFF
TRBV12-3/TRBV12-4	many	TRBJ1-4	TRBD1	TGTGCCAGCAGTCGGACAGGGGGGCTTGGGGCTAATGAAAAACTGTTTTTT	CASSRTGGLGANEKLFF
TRBV7-8	once	TRBJ2-4	NA	TGTGCCAGCAGCTCGCCGTCAAACGGAAACATTCAGTACTTC	CASSSPSNGNIQYF
TRBV4-2	many	TRBJ2-1	TRBD2	TGTGCCAGCAGCGTAGACCTAGCGGGGTCCTACAATGAGCAGTTCTTC	CASSVDLAGSYNEQFF
TRBV5-8	many	TRBJ2-5	TRBD1	TGTGCCAGCAGCTTGGGGACAGGGGGGCAAGAGACCCAGTACTTC	CASSLGTGGQETQYF
TRBV29-1	many	TRBJ1-2	TRBD1	TGCAGCGTCGGAATACAGGGGTCTAACTATGGCTACACCTTC	CSVGIQGSNYGYTF
TRBV12-3/TRBV12-4	many	TRBJ2-6	TRBD1	TGTGCCAGCAGCCCAGCCAGGGGGAATGGGGCCAACGTCCTGACTTTC	CASSPARGNGANVLTF
TRBV10-2	many	TRBJ2-3	TRBD1	TGCGCCAGCAGTGCCCTACAGGGGAGATCAGATACGCAGTATTTT	CASSALQGRSDTQYF
TRBV3-1	NA	TRBJ1-5	NA	TGTGCCAGCAGCCGAAGCGACGACAGCAATCAGCCCCAGCATTTT	CASSRSDDSNQPQHF
TRBV30	NA	TRBJ2-1	NA	TGTGCCTGGAGTGTTGGAAGCTCCTACAATGAGCAGTTCTTC	CAWSVGSSYNEQFF
TRBV7-2	few	TRBJ2-1	NA	TGTGCCAGCAGCTTATCCCGCGTTGGGCAGTTCTTC	CASSLSRVGQFF
TRBV6-2/TRBV6-3	many	TRBJ2-1	NA	TGTGCCAGCAGTTACGTCATGGATGAGCAGTTCTTC	CASSYVMDEQFF
TRBV2	NA	TRBJ2-2	TRBD1	TGTGCCAGCAGTGAACTGACAGGGGACCCAGGAGAGCTGTTTTTT	CASSELTGDPGELFF
TRBV30	NA	TRBJ1-1	NA	TGTGCCTGGAGTACCGGGACGGCAGGCACTGAAGCTTTCTTT	CAWSTGTAGTEAFF
TRBV20-1	few	TRBJ1-5	NA	TGCAGTGCCCGTGATTCAAGACAGACCACCAATCAGCCCCAGCATTTT	CSARDSRQTTNQPQHF
TRBV19	few	TRBJ2-1	TRBD1	TGTGCCAGTAGTCCGACCAACCCGGGACAGGGGATCAATGAGCAGTTCTTC	CASSPTNPGQGINEQFF
TRBV29-1	many	TRBJ1-4	NA	TGCAGCGCCTCCGGGACCGGGGATGAAAAACTGTTTTTT	CSASGTGDEKLFF
TRBV6-6	NA	TRBJ2-1	TRBD1	TGTGCCAGCAGCCGGACAGGAGTATCCTACAATGAGCAGTTCTTC	CASSRTGVSYNEQFF
TRBV7-9	few	TRBJ2-3	TRBD2	TGTGCCAGCAGCTCGGGACTAGCCACAGATACGCAGTATTTT	CASSSGLATDTQYF
TRBV12-3/TRBV12-4	many	TRBJ2-6	NA	TGTGCCAGTCTTCAAGTTGGGGCCAACGTCCTGACTTTC	CASLQVGANVLTF
TRBV12-3/TRBV12-4	few	TRBJ2-5	NA	TGTGCCAGCAGTTTTGGGCAGGGTACGGAGACCCAGTACTTC	CASSFGQGTETQYF
TRBV7-9	many	TRBJ2-3	TRBD2	TGTGCCAGCAGGTCCCCCCCTAGCGGGAGCTCAGATACGCAGTATTTT	CASRSPPSGSSDTQYF
TRBV4-2	many	TRBJ2-1	TRBD2	TGTGCCAGCAGCCAGTCTAGCGGGGTGGTTTCGGAGCAGTTCTTC	CASSQSSGVVSEQFF
TRBV20-1	many	TRBJ2-5	NA	TGCAGTGCTAGACCCCCGGGGTGGCGAGAGACCCAGTACTTC	CSARPPGWRETQYF
TRBV12-3/TRBV12-4	NA	TRBJ2-3	NA	TGTGCCAGCAGTCTCTCGGGAGACGATACGCAGTATTTT	CASSLSGDDTQYF
TRBV30	few	TRBJ2-1	TRBD2	TGTGCCTGGGATCCGGGAGGCTCCTACAATGAGCAGTTCTTC	CAWDPGGSYNEQFF
TRBV29-1	NA	TRBJ2-7	NA	TGCAGCTCGCGGGACGGCCAATCCTACGAGCAGTACTTC	CSSRDGQSYEQYF
TRBV28	few	TRBJ2-7	NA	TGTGCCAGCATCCCATCGAGCTCCTACGAGCAGTACTTC	CASIPSSSYEQYF
TRBV20-1	many	TRBJ2-3	NA	TGCAGTGCTAGAGGGCAGGGAGGTACAGATACGCAGTATTTT	CSARGQGGTDTQYF
TRBV4-2	NA	TRBJ2-2	NA	TGTGCCAGCAGCCAAGACGGCGTAGGCACCGGGGAGCTGTTTTTT	CASSQDGVGTGELFF
TRBV6-2/TRBV6-3	NA	TRBJ1-5	NA	TGTGCCAGCAGTTCTTCATATAGCAATCAGCCCCAGCATTTT	CASSSSYSNQPQHF
TRBV18	few	TRBJ2-2	TRBD2	TGTGCCAGCTCACCCCTAGGGCCCGGGACTACGAACACCGGGGAGCTGTTTTTT	CASSPLGPGTTNTGELFF
TRBV6-6	many	TRBJ1-5	NA	TGTGCCAGCAGTTCAGCGGGAGGGCGGCAGCCCCAGCATTTT	CASSSAGGRQPQHF
TRBV7-2	many	TRBJ2-2	TRBD2	TGTGCCAGCAGCTTAGCGCTATGGCGGGAGGGGTACACCGGGGAGCTGTTTTTT	CASSLALWREGYTGELFF
TRBV4-3	few	TRBJ2-1	NA	TGCGCCAGCAGCCCCCAGCACCCTCCTTTTTACAATGAGCAGTTCTTC	CASSPQHPPFYNEQFF
TRBV7-2	few	TRBJ1-6	NA	TGTGCCAGCAGGGGAGGGCCCTATAATTCACCCCTCCACTTT	CASRGGPYNSPLHF
TRBV7-2	many	TRBJ2-7	TRBD1	TGTGCCAGCAGCTTAACCCTACGAGGGGGGACAGGGGCCTACGAGCAGTACTTC	CASSLTLRGGTGAYEQYF
TRBV19	many	TRBJ2-1	NA	TGTGCCAGTAGTATGTCTGGAGAACCCTACAATGAGCAGTTCTTC	CASSMSGEPYNEQFF
TRBV29-1	many	TRBJ2-7	NA	TGCAGCGTTGAAGATTACAGGGCCTCCTACGAGCAGTACTTC	CSVEDYRASYEQYF
TRBV20-1	few	TRBJ2-1	TRBD2	TGCAGTGCTAGAGGTAGCGGGAGCTCCTACAATGAGCAGTTCTTC	CSARGSGSSYNEQFF
TRBV18	many	TRBJ2-3	TRBD2	TGTGCCAGCTCACGAGGACTAGCGTCCGCAGATACGCAGTATTTT	CASSRGLASADTQYF
TRBV4-1	many	TRBJ1-5	NA	TGCGCCAGCAGCCAAGATATGGGACGGGCAACCAATCAGCCCCAGCATTTT	CASSQDMGRATNQPQHF
TRBV6-6	many	TRBJ2-7	TRBD2	TGTGCCAGCACCACCGCCGGGACTACTTCCGAGCAGTACTTC	CASTTAGTTSEQYF
TRBV28	many	TRBJ2-3	NA	TGTGCCAGCAGTTCAGGAGGACGCACAGATACGCAGTATTTT	CASSSGGRTDTQYF